A single sample gave rise to the 7 T cell receptor beta chains below, sequenced in a study of cytomegalovirus exposure and HLA in healthy donors. Using immunoSEQ multiplex PCR, the repertoire was profiled, and TCRdb retains in-frame clones only, with some absent. The sample holds about 360,000 clones, approximately 90% seen once. The sequenced sample consisted of PBMCs. The receptors originated from a woman younger than 35 in good health and CMV-seronegative.

The chain recombines TRBV27 with TRBJ1-1; TRBD1 agrees at 7 bases. The trim removed 7 bases at V and 0 bases at J, leaving 5 bases unmatched. Germline V gives CDR1 MNHEY, CDR2 SMNVEV (reference sequence). The CDR3 extends over 14 amino acids. CDR3 nucleotide sequence: TGTGCCAGCAAACGAGGGGGCCTGAACACTGAAGCTTTCTTT. It yields the protein CASKRGGLNTEAFF.

This sequence joins TRBV2 and TRBJ2-5, with D possibly TRBD1 on 5 matching bases. Germline lookup yields CDR1 SNHLY and CDR2 FYNNEI. The CDR3 contains 15 residues. The V and J ends lost 6 bases and 1 base respectively, with 15 bases between them. Here the CDR3 DNA reads TGTGCCAGCAGCGACCTGGGTCAGGGCCAAGAGACCCAGTACTTC. Residues: CASSDLGQGQETQYF.

CDR3 sequence (DNA): TGTGCCAGCAGCTTAGACTTGGGGCGGATACCCCTCCACTTT. Protein: CASSLDLGRIPLHF. The chain joins TRBV11-2 to TRBJ1-6; a weak D match, TRBD1 (5 bases). The CDR3 sequence is 14 residues long. Trimming took off 0 bases at V and 12 bases at J, with 12 bases between the two ends. Per the germline V gene, CDR1 is SGHAT and CDR2 is FQNNGV.

J is TRBJ2-1 and V is TRBV4-1, with 9 bases that match TRBD2. CDR3 length: 17 amino acids. V lost 0 bases, J lost 5 bases, and 8 bases stayed unmatched. CDR1 and CDR2 (germline): MGHRA, YSYEKL. CDR3 in amino acids: CASSQEREREVHNEQFF. The CDR3 DNA sequence: TGCGCCAGCAGCCAAGAGCGCGAGCGGGAGGTACACAATGAGCAGTTCTTC.

The rearrangement links TRBV18 to TRBJ2-5; no definite D call. Germline assignment: CDR1 KGHSH and CDR2 LQKENI. CDR3 size: 13 residues. Trimming took off 3 bases at V and 0 bases at J, with 5 bases between the two ends. The CDR3: CASSPPYQETQYF. DNA for the CDR3: TGTGCCAGCTCACCTCCGTACCAAGAGACCCAGTACTTC.

V and J are TRBV27 and TRBJ1-1, with 9 bases that match TRBD1. This CDR3 region has 15 residues. V gave up 4 bases and J gave up 3 bases; unmatched junction bases: 6. Germline lookup yields CDR1 MNHEY and CDR2 SMNVEV (reference sequence). The CDR3 DNA reads as TGTGCCAGCAGTTACAGGGGGCCTAGGGACACTGAAGCTTTCTTT. Translating gives CASSYRGPRDTEAFF.

The chain couples TRBV27 to TRBJ2-3; D perhaps matches TRBD2 (6 bases). V was pared by 4 bases and J by 1 base, with 9 bases between. The CDR3 extends over 14 amino acids. Germline V gene data show CDR1 as MNHEY and CDR2 as SMNVEV (reference sequence). CDR3 sequence: CASSWGTGTDTQYF. Here the CDR3 DNA reads TGTGCCAGCAGTTGGGGGACTGGCACAGATACGCAGTATTTT.